The 28 T cell receptor beta chains below were found in one sample sequenced in a study of T cell responses to AZD1222 COVID-19 vaccine. Assay: immunoSEQ multiplex PCR; the TCRdb copy retains only in-frame clones and omits some. In the table there are tens of thousands of clones, roughly 90% of which are singletons. This material consisted of peripheral blood, taken on day 0 of AZD1222 vaccination. All receptors come from an adult in good health.

The CDR3 coding sequence is TGTGCCAGTAGATCCGGTTGGGGGGATTCGAACACCGGGGAGCTGTTTTTT. As protein: CASRSGWGDSNTGELFF. V gene TRBV19 combines with J gene TRBJ2-2; maybe TRBD2 (6 bases). Trimming cost V 6 bases and J 0 bases, with 17 bases left between them. Germline V gene sequence: CDR1 LNHDA, CDR2 SQIVND (reference sequence). The CDR3 totals 17 residues.

The chain couples TRBV4-2 to TRBJ1-1; TRBD1 is a possible D gene (5 bases). Germline V gene lookup returns CDR1 LGHNA and CDR2 YNFKEQ. The CDR3 is 15 amino acids. Trimming pared 0 bases from V and 11 bases from J, leaving 19 bases between. CDR3: CASSQDMSGAYTAFF. The CDR3 coding sequence is TGTGCCAGCAGCCAAGATATGAGTGGGGCCTACACGGCTTTCTTT.

The chain joins TRBV18 to TRBJ1-2; tentatively, D is TRBD1 (5 bases). Trimming left V 4 bases short and J 1 base short, with 25 bases between. The V gene's germline CDR1 is KGHSH and CDR2 LQKENI. The CDR3 loop spans 19 amino acids. As DNA, the CDR3 is TGTGCCAGCTCACAGAAAAGCTCCTCCGTGGGACGGGGTAACTATGGCTACACCTTC. This sequence encodes CASSQKSSSVGRGNYGYTF. The full variable domain, rest sourced from reference TRBV18 and TRBJ1-2, is NAGVMQNPRHLVRRRGQEARLRCSPMKGHSHVYWYRQLPEEGLKFMVYLQKENIIDESGMPKERFSAEFPKEGPSILRIQQVVRGDSAAYFCASSQKSSSVGRGNYGYTFGSGTRLTVV.

The chain joins TRBV5-1 to TRBJ2-1, with 10 bases identical to TRBD1. This CDR3 comprises 14 residues. Germline lookup yields CDR1 SGHRS and CDR2 YFSETQ. V gave up 4 bases and J gave up 7 bases; unmatched junction bases: 5. In nucleotides, the CDR3 is TGCGCCAGCAGCCCGGGACAGGGGAGGAATGAGCAGTTCTTC. The encoded protein is CASSPGQGRNEQFF.

The chain joins TRBV2 to TRBJ2-7, with D possibly being TRBD1 (5 bases). The V gene lost 6 bases and the J gene lost 3 bases, with 15 bases spanning the gap. The germline V gene encodes CDR1 SNHLY and CDR2 FYNNEI. The CDR3 loop spans 14 amino acids. In DNA, the CDR3 is TGTGCCAGCAGCTTAGGGGCCCTTCGCTACGAGCAGTACTTC. Residues: CASSLGALRYEQYF.

This rearrangement joins TRBV5-1 to TRBJ2-3, with 8 bases aligning to TRBD2. V dropped 4 bases and J dropped 0; count of bases not matched to a gene: 10. The germline V gene encodes CDR1 SGHRS and CDR2 YFSETQ. The CDR3 contains 17 residues. DNA for the CDR3: TGCGCCAGCAGCCCGACTAGCGCCCCACACAGCACAGATACGCAGTATTTT. It translates to CASSPTSAPHSTDTQYF.

The sample holds one count of this clone. V usage is TRBV2 and J usage is TRBJ2-5; no reliable D call. Trimming cost V 8 bases and J 2 bases, with 15 bases left between them. Germline-derived CDR1 and CDR2 are SNHLY and FYNNEI. CDR3 length: 14 amino acids. In DNA, the CDR3 is TGTGCCAGCGAAAATGGCGAGCGTCAAGAGACCCAGTACTTC. It is translated as CASENGERQETQYF. Using reference TRBV2 and TRBJ2-5 for the parts outside the CDR3, the full variable domain is EPEVTQTPSHQVTQMGQEVILRCVPISNHLYFYWYRQILGQKVEFLVSFYNNEISEKSEIFDDQFSVERPDGSNFTLKIRSTKLEDSAMYFCASENGERQETQYFGPGTRLLVL.

The chain is built from TRBV2 and TRBJ2-1, with unresolved D. V lost 6 bases and J lost 2, with 2 bases in between. The CDR3 is 11 residues long. Per the germline V gene, CDR1 is SNHLY and CDR2 is FYNNEI. The DNA of the CDR3 is TGTGCCAGCAGGGCCTACAATGAGCAGTTCTTC. Amino acid sequence: CASRAYNEQFF.

The V call is TRBV19, the J call TRBJ1-5; tentatively, D is TRBD1 (5 bases). The CDR3 loop spans 14 amino acids. Per the germline V gene, CDR1 is LNHDA and CDR2 is SQIVND (reference sequence). The ends were cut back, 4 bases at V and 6 bases at J, with 13 bases in the middle. This CDR3 is CASSTDSLAQPQHF. In DNA form, the CDR3 reads TGTGCCAGTAGTACAGACAGTCTGGCTCAGCCCCAGCATTTT. Full variable domain (missing parts from reference TRBV19 and TRBJ1-5): DGGITQSPKYLFRKEGQNVTLSCEQNLNHDAMYWYRQDPGQGLRLIYYSQIVNDFQKGDIAEGYSVSREKKESFPLTVTSAQKNPTAFYLCASSTDSLAQPQHFGDGTRLSIL.

The V call is TRBV6-1, the J call TRBJ2-7, with TRBD2 matching 9 bases. J gave up 0 bases and V 4 bases, and 7 bases lay outside the gene matches. This CDR3 has 16 amino acids. Germline V lookup: CDR1 MNHNS, CDR2 SASEGT. The CDR3 region is CASSGSLAGNSYEQYF. CDR3 coding DNA: TGTGCCAGCAGTGGGAGCCTAGCGGGGAACTCCTACGAGCAGTACTTC.

This clone has a handful of counts. The gene calls are TRBV27 and TRBJ2-7; D gene ambiguous. The CDR3 runs to 14 residues. CDR1 is MNHEY, CDR2 SMNVEV, per germline (reference sequence). V dropped 0 bases and J dropped 9 bases, with 15 bases sitting between them. CDR3 loop: CASSLSNPRVGQYF. CDR3 nucleotide sequence: TGTGCCAGCAGTTTATCTAACCCCCGAGTGGGGCAGTACTTC.

V is TRBV18 and J is TRBJ2-7; D gene unclear. Deletions cut 3 bases from V and 4 bases from J, with 19 bases between. There are 16 residues in the CDR3. Germline V CDR1 and CDR2: KGHSH, LQKENI. CDR3 sequence: CASSPNGPGRGYEQYF. CDR3 sequence (DNA): TGTGCCAGCTCACCCAATGGGCCCGGAAGAGGTTACGAGCAGTACTTC.

This chain uses TRBV15 with TRBJ2-7; possible D gene TRBD2, 6 bases. V lost 1 base and J 2 bases, leaving 15 bases between the germline ends. CDR3 length: 16 amino acids. Germline V lookup: CDR1 LNHNV, CDR2 YYDKDF (reference sequence). The CDR3 region is CATSRVGGTDPYEQYF. In DNA form, the CDR3 reads TGTGCCACCAGCAGAGTAGGCGGGACGGATCCCTACGAGCAGTACTTC.

As for this clone: No DNA is shown, since the ends of the CDR3 on it are uncertain; the CDR3 is the one TCRdb lists. The J gene is TRBJ2-5, the V gene TRBV12-3 or TRBV12-4. The CDR3 adds up to 13 amino acids, both ends counted. This CDR3 reads CASSRNILETQYF.

The rearrangement links TRBV28 to TRBJ2-3, with D possibly being TRBD1 (6 bases). In germline, CDR1 is MDHEN, CDR2 SYDVKM. Trimming cost V 7 bases and J 2 bases, with 10 bases left between them. This CDR3 region has 13 residues. CDR3 nucleotides: TGTGCCAGCACAGGGGCCCTCACAGATACGCAGTATTTT. Its protein product is CASTGALTDTQYF.

The V gene is TRBV21-1, the J gene TRBJ2-2; the table's D call TRBD2 went unverified against the DNA. TRBV21-1 is a pseudogene segment. The CDR3 is made up of 17 amino acids. CDR3 bases: TGTGCCAGCAGCAAAAAGGGGGGGTGCGATAACACCGGGGAGCTGTTTTTT. Its translation: CASSKKGGCDNTGELFF.

This chain links TRBV6-5 with TRBJ1-5, with 9 bases identical to TRBD1. This CDR3 is built from 15 residues. The V segment lost 5 bases and the J segment 6 bases; nucleotides outside the gene matches: 8. Germline-derived CDR1 and CDR2 are MNHEY and SVGAGI. DNA of the CDR3: TGTGCCAGCAGTCAAAGGACAGGGGTCGGTCAGCCCCAGCATTTT. Protein: CASSQRTGVGQPQHF.

The chain uses TRBV7-8 and TRBJ1-5; a weak D match, TRBD1 (5 bases). CDR3 length: 14 residues. The V end was cut by 3 bases, the J end by 8 bases, with 14 bases between. In germline, CDR1 is SGHVS, CDR2 FQNEAQ. This chain's CDR3 is CASSFRAGQEPQHF. In DNA form, the CDR3 reads TGTGCCAGCAGCTTTCGCGCGGGGCAGGAGCCCCAGCATTTT.

This chain connects TRBV11-2 to TRBJ2-7, with D hard to call. The CDR3 totals 15 residues. Germline V gene data show CDR1 as SGHAT and CDR2 as FQNNGV. V was shortened by 1 base and J by 6 bases, with 16 bases between the two germline ends. CDR3 nucleotide sequence: TGTGCCAGCAGCTTAGGACCCCGCGCAGGCGGCGAGCAGTACTTC. Residues: CASSLGPRAGGEQYF.

This rearrangement joins TRBV7-3 to TRBJ2-1, with TRBD2 matching over 10 bases. The germline gives CDR1 SGHTA, CDR2 FQGTGA. Trimming at V came to 2 bases and at J to 10 bases, leaving 2 bases not matched to a gene. This CDR3 is 13 amino acids long. CDR3 in DNA: TGTGCCAGCAGCTTAGGGACTAGCGCCGAGCAGTTCTTC. Its translation: CASSLGTSAEQFF.

CDR3 amino acids: CASSVGAERTEAFF. The CDR3 DNA sequence: TGTGCCAGCAGTGTCGGAGCAGAGCGGACTGAAGCTTTCTTT. The gene calls are TRBV2 and TRBJ1-1; D is ambiguous. Trimming stripped 4 bases from V and 5 bases from J, with 14 bases between. The CDR3 loop spans 14 amino acids. Germline assignment: CDR1 SNHLY and CDR2 FYNNEI.

Notes on this clone: The identical CDR3 is also encoded by other nucleotide sequences in the sample. This chain links TRBV5-1 with TRBJ1-1, with D perhaps TRBD1 (5 bases). The CDR3 covers 14 residues. V lost 2 bases to trimming and J lost 1 base, with 9 bases between them. Germline-derived CDR1 and CDR2 are SGHRS and YFSETQ. The CDR3 protein is CASSFRGTNTEAFF. The CDR3 coding sequence is TGCGCCAGCAGCTTCCGCGGGACGAACACTGAAGCTTTCTTT.

The chain employs TRBV5-1 and TRBJ1-1, with TRBD1 matching 8 bases. V lost 3 bases and J lost 3; bases outside the gene matches: 7. Germline CDR1 SGHRS, CDR2 YFSETQ. The CDR3 is made up of 15 amino acids. The CDR3 sequence is CASSSNGQGDTEAFF. CDR3 in DNA: TGCGCCAGCAGCTCGAACGGACAGGGAGACACTGAAGCTTTCTTT.

The rearrangement joins TRBV4-1 to TRBJ1-3; no definite D call. Trimming removed 7 bases at V and 0 bases at J, with 28 bases between. The CDR3 totals 20 residues. Germline CDR1 reads MGHRA; CDR2 reads YSYEKL. This CDR3 is CASTSQNREAPKSSGNTIYF. For the CDR3, the DNA is TGCGCCAGCACCAGCCAAAATCGGGAGGCCCCCAAAAGCTCTGGAAACACCATATATTTT.

This sequence joins TRBV6-5 and TRBJ2-7, with TRBD1 matching 7 bases. In germline, CDR1 is MNHEY, CDR2 SVGAGI. V lost 10 bases, J lost 0 bases, and 9 bases stayed unmatched. This CDR3 comprises 14 residues. CDR3 in amino acids: CAILNRDSSYEQYF. The CDR3 nucleotides are TGTGCCATCCTCAACCGGGACAGCTCCTACGAGCAGTACTTC.

The V and J genes are TRBV27 and TRBJ1-6; D call uncertain. CDR3 size: 12 residues. Trimming stripped 7 bases from V and 4 bases from J, with 5 bases between. Germline CDR1 is MNHEY and CDR2 is SMNVEV (reference sequence). The CDR3 nucleotides are TGTGCCAGCACAGGTTATAATTCACCCCTCCACTTT. This encodes CASTGYNSPLHF.

The J gene is TRBJ1-3, the V gene TRBV5-1; the match to TRBD1 covers 8 bases. Unmatched junction bases numbered 6, after V lost 1 base and J lost 0 bases. Per the germline V gene, CDR1 is SGHRS and CDR2 is YFSETQ. The CDR3 contains 17 residues. CDR3 loop: CASSLWGQDDSGNTIYF. The CDR3 DNA sequence: TGCGCCAGCAGCTTGTGGGGACAGGACGACTCTGGAAACACCATATATTTT.

This clone was detected only a few times. The genes are TRBV6-1 and TRBJ2-6; D assignment may be TRBD1 or TRBD2 (5 bases each). The CDR3 consists of 15 residues. The V end was cut by 2 bases, the J end by 4 bases, with 9 bases between. Germline CDR1 and CDR2: MNHNS and SASEGT. The CDR3 DNA reads as TGTGCCAGCAGTGAAAACGGGGCGGGGGCCAACGTCCTGACTTTC. Translating gives CASSENGAGANVLTF.